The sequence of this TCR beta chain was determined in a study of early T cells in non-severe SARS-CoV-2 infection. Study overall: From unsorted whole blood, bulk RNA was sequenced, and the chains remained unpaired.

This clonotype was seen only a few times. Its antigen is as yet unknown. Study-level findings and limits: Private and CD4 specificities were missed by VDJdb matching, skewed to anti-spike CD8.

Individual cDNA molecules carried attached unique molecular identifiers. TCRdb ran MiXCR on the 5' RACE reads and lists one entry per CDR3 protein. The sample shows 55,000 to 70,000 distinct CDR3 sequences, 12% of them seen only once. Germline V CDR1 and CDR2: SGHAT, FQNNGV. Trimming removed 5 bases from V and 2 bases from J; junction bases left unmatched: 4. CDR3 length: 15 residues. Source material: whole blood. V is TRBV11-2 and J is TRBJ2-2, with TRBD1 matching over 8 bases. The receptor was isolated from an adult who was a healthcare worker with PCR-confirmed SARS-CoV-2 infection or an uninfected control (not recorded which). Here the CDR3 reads CASSRDRSNTGELFF. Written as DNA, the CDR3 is TGTGCCAGCAGCCGGGACAGGAGTAACACCGGGGAGCTGTTTTTT.